What follows are 14 T cell receptor beta chains derived from one specimen sequenced in a study of regulatory T cells after allogeneic stem cell transplantation. SMARTer RACE cDNA synthesis from RNA preceded amplification of the TCR beta CDR3 region. TCRdb itself ran the 5' RACE reads through MiXCR, one entry per CDR3 protein. Of around 400 distinct CDR3 sequences listed, about a fifth are singletons. Here the sequenced sample was sorted CD4+ T cells from blood (whether regulatory or conventional is not recorded), taken 30 days after allogeneic stem cell transplant. All receptors come from a human patient who had an allogeneic stem cell transplant, so the T cells may come from the graft donor.

As concerns this clonotype: This could be a read error, since a much larger clone is one nucleotide away. This chain uses TRBV7-9 with TRBJ2-4; tentative D call: TRBD2 (6 bases). Germline V gene sequence: CDR1 SEHNR, CDR2 FQNEAQ (reference sequence). This CDR3 is 14 amino acids long. CDR3 loop: CAGSLAVAKNIQYF. DNA of the CDR3: TGTGCCGGCAGCTTAGCGGTAGCCAAAAACATTCAGTACTTC.

Sample share makes this clonotype medium-sized. In DNA form, the CDR3 reads TGTGCCAGCAGCCCTAGCGGAGGGTACTCCTACGAGCAGTACTTC. Translating gives CASSPSGGYSYEQYF. The chain recombines TRBV9 with TRBJ2-7, with 7 nucleotides matching TRBD2. V shed 4 bases and J 0 bases; nucleotides not matched to a gene: 7. Germline lookup yields CDR1 SGDLS and CDR2 YYNGEE. The CDR3 runs to 15 residues.

By share, this clonotype counts as large. This chain connects TRBV7-2 to TRBJ2-3; D is possibly TRBD2 (6 bases). Trimming cost V 3 bases and J 2 bases, with 9 bases left between them. The CDR3 loop spans 14 amino acids. Germline V gene lookup returns CDR1 SGHTA and CDR2 FQGNSA. In DNA form, the CDR3 reads TGTGCCAGCAGCTTGGGCGGGAACACAGATACGCAGTATTTT. Its translation: CASSLGGNTDTQYF.

This clonotype rates as large (0.1 to 1%). V gene TRBV4-2 combines with J gene TRBJ2-2; possibly TRBD2 for D (5 bases). This CDR3 has 18 residues. The V gene's germline CDR1 is LGHNA and CDR2 YNFKEQ. V was pared by 5 bases and J by 0 bases, with 19 bases between. CDR3 DNA sequence: TGTGCCAGCAGCGATCTATTTCTAGCAGACACGAACACCGGGGAGCTGTTTTTT. It encodes CASSDLFLADTNTGELFF.

This clonotype is large by share. The CDR3 DNA reads TGCAGCGTTGTTCACCTCCGGTCACACCAACTCTATGGCTACACCTTC. Residues: CSVVHLRSHQLYGYTF. The V call is TRBV29-1, the J call TRBJ1-2; no firm D call. The CDR3 runs to 16 residues. Between the trimmed V and J ends, which lost 4 bases and 4 bases, there was a span of 22 bases. Germline V CDR1 and CDR2: SQVTM, ANQGSEA.

Comments on this clonotype: Sequence at one end of the junction differs from germline and may be a read error. The chain has TRBV2 and TRBJ1-1; D is ambiguous. Looked up from germline, CDR1 is SNHLY and CDR2 is FYNNEI. This CDR3 has 15 residues. In DNA form, the CDR3 reads TGCGCCAGCCCGAAGTTGACCCCTATGGACACTGAAGCTTTCTTT. This encodes CASPKLTPMDTEAFF.

In its sample, this clonotype was seen a few times. The junction departs from germline at one end; a sequencing error may be responsible. The J gene is TRBJ1-2, the V gene TRBV6-5; no clear D. Germline values: CDR1 MNHEY, CDR2 SVGAGI. This CDR3 has 15 amino acids. The CDR3 loop reads CASSPSAGTIYGYTF. CDR3 DNA: TGTGCCAGCAGTCCCTCGGCAGGTACCATCTATGGCTACACCTTT.

Turning to this clonotype: A much larger clone differs from this one at a single base, so this may be a read error. The gene calls are TRBV3-1 and TRBJ2-1, with 13 bases that match TRBD2. J lost 8 bases, V lost 3 bases, and 16 bases had no gene match. This CDR3 has 19 amino acids. The V gene's germline CDR1 is LGHDT and CDR2 YNNKEL (reference sequence). CDR3 region: CASSHLLAGGLYGYDEQFF. CDR3 in DNA: TGTGCCAGCAGCCACCTACTAGCGGGGGGGCTGTACGGGTACGATGAGCAGTTCTTC.

In this sample, this clonotype is large. V is TRBV5-1 and J is TRBJ1-2; D is unclear. The CDR3 loop spans 15 amino acids. V was trimmed by 4 bases and J by 4 bases, leaving 17 bases between them. From germline, CDR1 is SGHRS and CDR2 YFSETQ. CDR3 in amino acids: CASSPNPGRFYGYTF. The CDR3 DNA is TGCGCCAGCAGCCCCAACCCCGGACGTTTCTATGGCTACACCTTC.

This clonotype is large by share. V and J are TRBV4-1 and TRBJ1-1, with no clear D. Germline CDR1 is MGHRA and CDR2 is YSYEKL. V was shortened by 7 bases and J by 8 bases, with 17 bases between the two germline ends. The CDR3 spans 13 residues. The CDR3 coding sequence is TGCGCCAGCATTCCGGACGGGGAGGTCGAAGCTTTCTTT. Amino acid sequence: CASIPDGEVEAFF.

This clonotype is large within its sample. The rearrangement joins TRBV3-1 to TRBJ2-3; a possible D gene is TRBD2 (6 bases). CDR1 is LGHDT and CDR2 is YNNKEL in the germline V gene (reference sequence). The CDR3 is made up of 15 amino acids. The germline V and J ends were trimmed by 4 bases and 6 bases, with 17 bases remaining between them. The CDR3: CASSPTLASSDTQYF. CDR3 bases: TGTGCCAGCAGCCCCACCCTAGCGAGTTCGGATACGCAGTATTTT.

The rearrangement joins TRBV6-2 or TRBV6-3 to TRBJ2-7, with D unclear. The CDR3 has 17 residues. The V and J ends lost 2 bases and 4 bases respectively, with 21 bases between them. From germline, CDR1 is MNHEY and CDR2 SVGEGT. The CDR3 sequence: CASSYPPGRGRNYEQYF. The DNA for the CDR3 is TGTGCCAGCAGTTACCCCCCGGGCCGCGGACGTAATTACGAGCAGTACTTC.

Comments on this clonotype: This likely traces to a read error, being one base from a far larger clone. The conserved final phenylalanine or tryptophan is absent from the CDR3, which likely points to a read error. The genes are TRBV7-6 and TRBJ2-3; a possible D gene is TRBD2 (5 bases). This CDR3 is 14 amino acids long. The ends were cut back, 5 bases at V and 3 bases at J, with 12 bases in the middle. CDR1 is SGHVS, CDR2 FNYEAQ, per germline. CDR3 DNA sequence: TGTGCCAGCAGCCCTGTCTCGGGGACAGATACGCAGTATCTT. Its translation is CASSPVSGTDTQYL.

By share, this clonotype counts as medium-sized (0.01 to 0.1%). The rearrangement joins TRBV12-3 or TRBV12-4 to TRBJ2-2, with 7 bases lining up with TRBD1. The CDR3 is made up of 15 amino acids. V was clipped by 2 bases and J by 4 bases; unmatched bases: 4. The CDR3 spells CASSLKGAGTGELFF. The CDR3 coding sequence is TGTGCCAGCAGTTTAAAGGGGGCTGGCACCGGGGAGCTGTTTTTT.